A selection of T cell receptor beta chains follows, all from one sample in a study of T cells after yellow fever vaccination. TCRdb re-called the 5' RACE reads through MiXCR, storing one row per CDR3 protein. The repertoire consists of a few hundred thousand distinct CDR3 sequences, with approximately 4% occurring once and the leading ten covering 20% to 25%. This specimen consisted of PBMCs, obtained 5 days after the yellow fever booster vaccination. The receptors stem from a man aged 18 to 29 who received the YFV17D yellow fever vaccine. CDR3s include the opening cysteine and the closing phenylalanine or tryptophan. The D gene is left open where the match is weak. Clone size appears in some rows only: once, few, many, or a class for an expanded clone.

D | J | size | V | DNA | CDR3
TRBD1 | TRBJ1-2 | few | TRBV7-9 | TGTGCCAGCAGCTTAATAATATATGGGGACGAGCGACAGGGCTACTATGGCTACACCTTC | CASSLIIYGDERQGYYGYTF
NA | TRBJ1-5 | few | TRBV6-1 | TGTGCCAGCAGTGACGGGAGTAGCAATCAGCCCCAGCATTTT | CASSDGSSNQPQHF
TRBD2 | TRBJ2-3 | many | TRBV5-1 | TGCGCCAGCAGCTTGAAAGCGGGGGGGTCAGATACGCAGTATTTT | CASSLKAGGSDTQYF
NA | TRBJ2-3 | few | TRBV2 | TGTGCCAGCAGTGTGAGACCCGGGGCAGATACGCAGTATTTT | CASSVRPGADTQYF
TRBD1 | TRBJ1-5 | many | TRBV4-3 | TGCGCCAGCAGCCAAGGAGTTCGGGACAGGGGACAGCCCCAGCATTTT | CASSQGVRDRGQPQHF
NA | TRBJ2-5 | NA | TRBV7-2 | TGTGCCAGCAGCGAGGGACTCCGAAAGACCCAGTACTTC | CASSEGLRKTQYF
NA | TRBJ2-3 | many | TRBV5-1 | TGCGCCAGCAGCTTGGGAACAGGGTCGAGCACAGATACGCAGTATTTT | CASSLGTGSSTDTQYF
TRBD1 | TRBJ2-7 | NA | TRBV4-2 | TGTGCCAGCAGCCAAGAAGGAACAGGGGGAACCTACGAGCAGTACTTC | CASSQEGTGGTYEQYF
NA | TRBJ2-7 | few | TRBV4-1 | TGCGCCAGCAGCCACACAAGAGGCGCCGCCACCTACGAGCAGTACTTC | CASSHTRGAATYEQYF
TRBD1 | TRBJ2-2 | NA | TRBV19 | TGTGCCAGTAGAGGTCGTACAGGGGGAGACACCGGGGAGCTGTTTTTT | CASRGRTGGDTGELFF
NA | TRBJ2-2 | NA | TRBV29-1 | TGCAGCGTTGAAGATCCGGGAGACTGGGATAACACCGGGGAGCTGTTTTTT | CSVEDPGDWDNTGELFF
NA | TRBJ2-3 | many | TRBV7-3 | TGTGCCAGCAGCCAAAGGACAGACGATACGCAGTATTTT | CASSQRTDDTQYF
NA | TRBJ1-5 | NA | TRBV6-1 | TGTGCCAGCATTGATTGGGGAAATCAGCCCCAGCATTTT | CASIDWGNQPQHF
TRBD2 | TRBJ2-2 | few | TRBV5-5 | TGTGCCAGCAGTTTAGGTGCGGGGGAAAACACCGGGGAGCTGTTTTTT | CASSLGAGENTGELFF
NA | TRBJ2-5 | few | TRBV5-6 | TGTGCCAGCAGCATGGTCGGGGAGACCCAGTACTTC | CASSMVGETQYF
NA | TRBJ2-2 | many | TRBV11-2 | TGTGCCAGCAGCTTAGAGCGGGACACCGGGGAGCTGTTTTTT | CASSLERDTGELFF
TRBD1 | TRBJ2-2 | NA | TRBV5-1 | TGCGCCAGCAGCCAGACAGGGGGAGCCACCGGGGAGCTGTTTTTT | CASSQTGGATGELFF
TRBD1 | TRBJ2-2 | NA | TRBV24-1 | TGTGCCACCAGTCACAGGGGAGGGGAGCTGTTTTTT | CATSHRGGELFF
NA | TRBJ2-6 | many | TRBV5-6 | TGTGCCAGCAGCTTGCTAGGCAGGGTGGGAATTGGGGCCAACGTCCTGACTTTC | CASSLLGRVGIGANVLTF
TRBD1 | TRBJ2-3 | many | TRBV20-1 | TGCAGTGCTAGACGGGGGACAGGGGGCGAAGATACGCAGTATTTT | CSARRGTGGEDTQYF
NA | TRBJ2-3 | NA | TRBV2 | TGTGCCAGCAGTGAACGAGGGGCTGATACAGATACGCAGTATTTT | CASSERGADTDTQYF
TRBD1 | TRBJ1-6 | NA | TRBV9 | TGTGCCAGCAGTGCGGGCGTTGGGACAGGGAGGTCACCCCTCCACTTT | CASSAGVGTGRSPLHF
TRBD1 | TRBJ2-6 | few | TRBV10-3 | TGTGCCATCAGTGATTCTTGGACAGGGAGCTCTGGGGCCAACGTCCTGACTTTC | CAISDSWTGSSGANVLTF
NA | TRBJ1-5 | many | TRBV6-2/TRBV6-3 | TGTGCCAGCAGTTACGGGGACGGAAATCAGCCCCAGCATTTT | CASSYGDGNQPQHF
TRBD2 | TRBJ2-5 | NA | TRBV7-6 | TGTGCCAGCACCTCGGAAGGGCTCGCGGGGGGCCAAGAGACCCAGTACTTC | CASTSEGLAGGQETQYF
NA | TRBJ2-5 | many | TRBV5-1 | TGCGCCAGCAGCTTGGACTCGTTCCAAGAGACCCAGTACTTC | CASSLDSFQETQYF
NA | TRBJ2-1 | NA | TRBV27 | TGTGCCAGCAGTTCGAGACAGATTAATGAGCAGTTCTTC | CASSSRQINEQFF
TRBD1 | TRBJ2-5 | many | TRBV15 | TGTGCCACCAGCAGAGATTCAGGGGGCGCCGGGGAGACCCAGTACTTC | CATSRDSGGAGETQYF
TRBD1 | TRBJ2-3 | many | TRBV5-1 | TGCGCCAGCAGCAGTCTACAGGGGGCAGTGGCAGATACGCAGTATTTT | CASSSLQGAVADTQYF
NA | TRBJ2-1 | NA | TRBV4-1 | TGCGCCAGCAGCCAACCTGAAGAGGGAATCTTTGGCGATGAGCAGTTCTTC | CASSQPEEGIFGDEQFF
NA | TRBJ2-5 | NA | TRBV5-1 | TGCGCCAGCAGAAACGCAGGGGATTTGGAGACCCAGTACTTC | CASRNAGDLETQYF
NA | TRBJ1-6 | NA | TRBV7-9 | TGTGCCAGCAGCCGAACAGGGATGGGTTCACCCCTCCACTTT | CASSRTGMGSPLHF
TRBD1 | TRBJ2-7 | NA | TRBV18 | TGTGCCAGCTCACCTGGGACAGGAGGGGCCTACGAGCAGTACTTC | CASSPGTGGAYEQYF
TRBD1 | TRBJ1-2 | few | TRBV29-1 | TGCAGCGTTGTAATTCGGGACAGGGTCAATGGCTACACCTTC | CSVVIRDRVNGYTF
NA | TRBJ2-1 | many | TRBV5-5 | TGTGCCAGCAGCCCTCTCCTCAATGAGCAGTTCTTC | CASSPLLNEQFF
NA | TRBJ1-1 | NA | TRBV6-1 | TGTGCCAGTCCGGGTACAGGCCCGAACACTGAAGCTTTCTTT | CASPGTGPNTEAFF
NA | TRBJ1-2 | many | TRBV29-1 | TGCAGCGTTGCTACATCGCAATGGGGGGCCTCCTATGGCTACACCTTC | CSVATSQWGASYGYTF
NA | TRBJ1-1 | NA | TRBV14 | TGTGCCAGCAGCCAACCAGGTGGCACTGAAGCTTTCTTT | CASSQPGGTEAFF
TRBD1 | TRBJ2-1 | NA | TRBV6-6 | TGTGCCAGCGGACAGGGTAACTACAATGAGCAGTTCTTC | CASGQGNYNEQFF
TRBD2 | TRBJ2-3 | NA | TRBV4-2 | TGTGCCAGCAGCCAAGAAGACCACCTAGCGGGGGGCCTCCGGGATACGCAGTATTTT | CASSQEDHLAGGLRDTQYF
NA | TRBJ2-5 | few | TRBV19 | TGTGCCAGTAGTTGGGGTATCCAAGAGACCCAGTACTTC | CASSWGIQETQYF
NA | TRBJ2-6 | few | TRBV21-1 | TGTGCCAGCAGCAAAATGGGCCCTGGGGCCAACGTCCTGACTTTC | CASSKMGPGANVLTF
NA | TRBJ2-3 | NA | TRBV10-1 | TGCGCCAGCAGTGGGATCCTCACAGATACGCAGTATTTT | CASSGILTDTQYF
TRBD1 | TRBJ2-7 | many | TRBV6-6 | TGTGCCAGCAGTCCACGACAGGGGCCCTCCTACGAGCAGTACTTC | CASSPRQGPSYEQYF
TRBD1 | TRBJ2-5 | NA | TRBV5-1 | TGCGCCAGCAGAAGACAGGGGGGCCCAGAGACCCAGTACTTC | CASRRQGGPETQYF
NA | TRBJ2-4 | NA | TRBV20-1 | TGCAGTGCTAGTGGACTTGAGAAATTAGCCAAAAACATTCAGTACTTC | CSASGLEKLAKNIQYF
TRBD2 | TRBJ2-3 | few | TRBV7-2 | TGTGCCAGCAGCTTAGTTCCCGGGTTGCGGGGGATCCTGGATACGCAGTATTTT | CASSLVPGLRGILDTQYF
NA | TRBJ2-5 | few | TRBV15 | TGTGCCACCAGCCGAAGGCTGCAGAGAGGACAGTTCGACGGCCGCCCCCAGACCCAGTACTTC | CATSRRLQRGQFDGRPQTQYF
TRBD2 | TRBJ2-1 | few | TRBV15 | TGTGCCACCAGCCTGCAGAGCGGGGGGGCCCATGAGCAGTTCTTC | CATSLQSGGAHEQFF
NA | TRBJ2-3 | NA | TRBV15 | TGTGCCACCAGCAGAGAATTGCAGGGAGGCACAGATACGCAGTATTTT | CATSRELQGGTDTQYF
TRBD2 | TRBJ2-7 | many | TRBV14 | TGTGCCAGCAGCCCAGTAGCGGGGGTAAACGAGCAGTACTTC | CASSPVAGVNEQYF
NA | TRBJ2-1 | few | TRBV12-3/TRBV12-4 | TGTGCCAGCAGTTTACGTAGGACCCTGAGGCCCGACAATGAGCAGTTCTTC | CASSLRRTLRPDNEQFF
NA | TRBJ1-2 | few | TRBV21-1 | TGTGCCAGCAGCCCCCCACGGGGACGGGGGCATGGGGAAGGCTACACCTTC | CASSPPRGRGHGEGYTF
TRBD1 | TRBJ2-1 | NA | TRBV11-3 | TGTGCCAGCAGCCAGAGGCAGGGGGCCGAGCAGTTCTTC | CASSQRQGAEQFF
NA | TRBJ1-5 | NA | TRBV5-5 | TGTGCCAGCAGCCTCCACATAATGGGCCAGCCCCAGCATTTT | CASSLHIMGQPQHF
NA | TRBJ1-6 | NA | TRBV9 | TGTGCCAGCAGCGCTAATACAGGTTCGGGTTCACCCCTCCACTTT | CASSANTGSGSPLHF
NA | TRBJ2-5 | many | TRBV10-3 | TGTGCCATCAGTGAGGATAGTCCAGAGACCCAGTACTTC | CAISEDSPETQYF
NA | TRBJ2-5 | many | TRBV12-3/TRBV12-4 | TGTGCCAGCAGTTTATTCGGGGGAGAGGAGACCCAGTACTTC | CASSLFGGEETQYF
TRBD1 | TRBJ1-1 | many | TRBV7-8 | TGTGCCAGCAGCTTCCACAGGGGAATCACTGAAGCTTTCTTT | CASSFHRGITEAFF